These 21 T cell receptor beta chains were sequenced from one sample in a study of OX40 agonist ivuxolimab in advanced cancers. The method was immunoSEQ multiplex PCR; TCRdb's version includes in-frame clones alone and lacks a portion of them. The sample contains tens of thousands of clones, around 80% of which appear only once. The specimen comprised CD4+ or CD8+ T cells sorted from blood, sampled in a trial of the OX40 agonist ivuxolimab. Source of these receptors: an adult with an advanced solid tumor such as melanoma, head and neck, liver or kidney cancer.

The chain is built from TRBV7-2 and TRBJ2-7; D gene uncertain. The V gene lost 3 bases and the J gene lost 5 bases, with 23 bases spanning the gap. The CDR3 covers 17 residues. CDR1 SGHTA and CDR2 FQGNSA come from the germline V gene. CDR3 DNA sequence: TGTGCCAGCAGCTTGGGGTGGTTGAACGTAAGGGTCCACGAGCAGTACTTC. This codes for CASSLGWLNVRVHEQYF.

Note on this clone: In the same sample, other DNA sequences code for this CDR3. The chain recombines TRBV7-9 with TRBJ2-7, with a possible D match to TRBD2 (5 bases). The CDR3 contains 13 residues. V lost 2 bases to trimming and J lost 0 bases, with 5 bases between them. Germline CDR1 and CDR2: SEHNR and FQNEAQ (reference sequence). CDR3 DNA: TGTGCCAGCAGCTTAACTAGCTCCTACGAGCAGTACTTC. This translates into CASSLTSSYEQYF.

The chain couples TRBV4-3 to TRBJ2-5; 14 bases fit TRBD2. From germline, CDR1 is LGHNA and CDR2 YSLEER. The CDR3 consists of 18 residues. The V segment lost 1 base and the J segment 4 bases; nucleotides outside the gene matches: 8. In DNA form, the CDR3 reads TGCGCCAGCAGCCAAGTAACCGGGACTAGCGGGAGAGGAGAGACCCAGTACTTC. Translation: CASSQVTGTSGRGETQYF.

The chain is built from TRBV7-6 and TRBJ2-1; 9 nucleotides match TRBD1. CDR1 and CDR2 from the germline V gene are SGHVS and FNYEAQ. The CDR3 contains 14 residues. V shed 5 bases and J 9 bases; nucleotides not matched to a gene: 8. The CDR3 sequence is CASSPGTGLGEQFF. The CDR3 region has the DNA TGTGCCAGCAGCCCCGGGACAGGGTTAGGTGAGCAGTTCTTC.

The CDR3 nucleotides are TGTGCCAGCAGCTTGGCTAGCAGAACTAATGAAAAACTGTTTTTT. Translating gives CASSLASRTNEKLFF. The chain combines TRBV28 with TRBJ1-4; no clear D. Between the trimmed V and J ends, which lost 6 bases and 1 base, there was a span of 12 bases. CDR1 is MDHEN, CDR2 SYDVKM, per germline. The CDR3 loop spans 15 amino acids. The variable domain in full, with the rest retrieved from reference TRBV28 and TRBJ1-4, is DVKVTQSSRYLVKRTGEKVFLECVQDMDHENMFWYRQDPGLGLRLIYFSYDVKMKEKGDIPEGYSVSREKKERFSLILESASTNQTSMYLCASSLASRTNEKLFFGSGTQLSVL.

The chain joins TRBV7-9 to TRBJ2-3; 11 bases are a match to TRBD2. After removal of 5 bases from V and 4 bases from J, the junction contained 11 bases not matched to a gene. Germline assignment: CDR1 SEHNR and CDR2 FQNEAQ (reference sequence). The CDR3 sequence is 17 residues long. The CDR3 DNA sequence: TGTGCCAGCAGCCCCCCAGTCGGTAGCGGGGGGGCAGATACGCAGTATTTT. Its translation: CASSPPVGSGGADTQYF.

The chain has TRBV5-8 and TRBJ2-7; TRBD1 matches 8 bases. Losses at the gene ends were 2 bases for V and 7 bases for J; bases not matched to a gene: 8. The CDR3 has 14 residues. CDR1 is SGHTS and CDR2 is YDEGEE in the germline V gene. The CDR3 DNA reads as TGTGCCAGCAGCTTCGGGCAGGGGGCTGGGGAGCAGTACTTC. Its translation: CASSFGQGAGEQYF.

In nucleotides, the CDR3 is TGTGCCAGCAGCGCCCCGGGACAGGGCAAAAACGAGCAGTACTTC. It translates to CASSAPGQGKNEQYF. The V call is TRBV28, the J call TRBJ2-7, with 9 bases lining up with TRBD1. The J segment lost 5 bases and the V segment lost 6 bases, leaving 11 bases of the junction unmatched. The CDR3 totals 15 residues. The germline V gene encodes CDR1 MDHEN and CDR2 SYDVKM.

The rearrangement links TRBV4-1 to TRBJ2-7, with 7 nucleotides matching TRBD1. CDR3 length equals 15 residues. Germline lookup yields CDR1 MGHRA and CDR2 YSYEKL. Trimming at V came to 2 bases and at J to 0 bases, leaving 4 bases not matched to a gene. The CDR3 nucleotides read TGCGCCAGCAGCCAAACAGGGGACAGCTCCTACGAGCAGTACTTC. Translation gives CASSQTGDSSYEQYF.

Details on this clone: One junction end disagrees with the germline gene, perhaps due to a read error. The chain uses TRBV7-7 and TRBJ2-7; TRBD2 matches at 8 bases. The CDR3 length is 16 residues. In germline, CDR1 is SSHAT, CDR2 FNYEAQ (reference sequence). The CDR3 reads CASSPSVAGGPGEQYF. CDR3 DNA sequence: TGTGCTAGCAGCCCCAGTGTGGCGGGGGGCCCGGGGGAGCAGTACTTC.

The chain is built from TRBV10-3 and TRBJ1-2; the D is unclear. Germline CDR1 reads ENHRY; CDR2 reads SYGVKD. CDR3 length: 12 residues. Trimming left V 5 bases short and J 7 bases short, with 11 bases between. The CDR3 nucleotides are TGTGCCATCAGTTACCTCGGGGTTGGCTACACCTTC. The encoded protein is CAISYLGVGYTF.

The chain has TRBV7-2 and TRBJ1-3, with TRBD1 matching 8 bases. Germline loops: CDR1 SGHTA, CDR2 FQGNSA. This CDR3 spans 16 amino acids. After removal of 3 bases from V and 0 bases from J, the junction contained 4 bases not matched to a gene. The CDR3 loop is CASSLGQADSGNTIYF. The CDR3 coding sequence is TGTGCCAGCAGCTTGGGACAGGCAGACTCTGGAAACACCATATATTTT.

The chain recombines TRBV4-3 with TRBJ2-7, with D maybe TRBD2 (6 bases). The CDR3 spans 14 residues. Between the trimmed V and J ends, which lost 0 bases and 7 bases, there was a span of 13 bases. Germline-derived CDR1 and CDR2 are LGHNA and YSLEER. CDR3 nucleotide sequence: TGCGCCAGCAGCCAAGATCCCCGGGGGAATGAGCAGTACTTC. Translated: CASSQDPRGNEQYF.

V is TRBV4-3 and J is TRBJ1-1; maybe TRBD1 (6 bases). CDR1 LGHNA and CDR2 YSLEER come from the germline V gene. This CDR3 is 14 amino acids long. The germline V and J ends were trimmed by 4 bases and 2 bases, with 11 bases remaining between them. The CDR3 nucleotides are TGCGCCAGCAGCCCCCGGGGGGCAAACACTGAAGCTTTCTTT. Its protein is CASSPRGANTEAFF.

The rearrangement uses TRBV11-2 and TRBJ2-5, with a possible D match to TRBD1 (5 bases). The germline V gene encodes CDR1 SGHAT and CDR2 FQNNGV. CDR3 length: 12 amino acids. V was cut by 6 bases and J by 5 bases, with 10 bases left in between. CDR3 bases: TGTGCCAGCAGTAGCCACAGGGAGACCCAGTACTTC. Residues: CASSSHRETQYF.

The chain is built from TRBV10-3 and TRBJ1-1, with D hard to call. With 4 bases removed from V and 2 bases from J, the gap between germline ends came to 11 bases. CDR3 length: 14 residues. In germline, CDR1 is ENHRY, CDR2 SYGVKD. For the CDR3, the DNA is TGTGCCATCAGTGGGGCGGCTGTTAACACTGAAGCTTTCTTT. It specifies CAISGAAVNTEAFF.

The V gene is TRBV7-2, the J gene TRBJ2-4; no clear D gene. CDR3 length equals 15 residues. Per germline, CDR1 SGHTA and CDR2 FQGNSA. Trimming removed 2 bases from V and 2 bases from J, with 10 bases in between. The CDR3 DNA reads TGTGCCAGCAGCTTATATGGTGGTACCAAAAACATTCAGTACTTC. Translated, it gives CASSLYGGTKNIQYF.

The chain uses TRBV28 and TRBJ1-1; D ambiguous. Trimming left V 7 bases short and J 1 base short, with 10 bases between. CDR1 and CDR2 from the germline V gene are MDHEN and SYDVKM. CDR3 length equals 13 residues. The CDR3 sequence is CASTLVGNTEAFF. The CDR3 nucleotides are TGTGCCAGCACGTTGGTGGGGAACACTGAAGCTTTCTTT.

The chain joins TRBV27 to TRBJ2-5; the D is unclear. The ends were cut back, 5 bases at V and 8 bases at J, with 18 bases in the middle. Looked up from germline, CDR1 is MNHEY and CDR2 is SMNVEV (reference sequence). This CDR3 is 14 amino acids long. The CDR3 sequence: CASSIEIARGTQYF. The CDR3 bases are TGTGCCAGCAGTATCGAAATAGCCAGAGGTACCCAGTACTTC.

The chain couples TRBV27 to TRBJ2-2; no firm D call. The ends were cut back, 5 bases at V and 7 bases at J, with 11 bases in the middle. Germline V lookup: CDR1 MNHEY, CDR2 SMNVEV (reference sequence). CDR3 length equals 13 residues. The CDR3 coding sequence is TGTGCCAGCAGTACGAACCGAGGCGGGGAGCTGTTTTTT. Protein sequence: CASSTNRGGELFF.

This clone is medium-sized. CDR3 DNA: TGCGCCAGCAGCTTGGCAGACAGCGGAGGACTGTTTTTT. Its protein is CASSLADSGGLFF. The chain links TRBV5-1 to TRBJ1-4, with a possible D match to TRBD1 (5 bases). Germline CDR1 reads SGHRS; CDR2 reads YFSETQ. The CDR3 sequence is 13 residues long. The V end lost 0 bases, the J end lost 13 bases, and 13 bases lay between the germline ends.